Given below is one T cell receptor (beta chain) in context. Repertoires were generated with immunoSEQ multiplex PCR, while TCRdb's copy carries only in-frame clones and drops some. The sample carries tens of thousands of clones, around 81% recorded once. In germline, CDR1 is SGHTA, CDR2 FQGNSA. The CDR3 is 16 amino acids. V was clipped by 4 bases and J by 0 bases; unmatched bases: 2. The record originates from a study of blood T cell repertoires in COVID-19. Across the whole study: The analysed material was cDNA or gDNA that came from T cells, B-cell-depleted T cells, or PBMCs.

Sequencing used peripheral blood. The rearrangement uses TRBV7-2 and TRBJ1-6; 8 bases line up with TRBD1. The sequence was obtained from a man aged 80 or over with COVID-19, enrolled during active disease. CDR3 sequence (DNA): TGTGCCAGCAGCTCCACAGGGGGCTCCTATAATTCACCCCTCCACTTT. As protein: CASSSTGGSYNSPLHF.